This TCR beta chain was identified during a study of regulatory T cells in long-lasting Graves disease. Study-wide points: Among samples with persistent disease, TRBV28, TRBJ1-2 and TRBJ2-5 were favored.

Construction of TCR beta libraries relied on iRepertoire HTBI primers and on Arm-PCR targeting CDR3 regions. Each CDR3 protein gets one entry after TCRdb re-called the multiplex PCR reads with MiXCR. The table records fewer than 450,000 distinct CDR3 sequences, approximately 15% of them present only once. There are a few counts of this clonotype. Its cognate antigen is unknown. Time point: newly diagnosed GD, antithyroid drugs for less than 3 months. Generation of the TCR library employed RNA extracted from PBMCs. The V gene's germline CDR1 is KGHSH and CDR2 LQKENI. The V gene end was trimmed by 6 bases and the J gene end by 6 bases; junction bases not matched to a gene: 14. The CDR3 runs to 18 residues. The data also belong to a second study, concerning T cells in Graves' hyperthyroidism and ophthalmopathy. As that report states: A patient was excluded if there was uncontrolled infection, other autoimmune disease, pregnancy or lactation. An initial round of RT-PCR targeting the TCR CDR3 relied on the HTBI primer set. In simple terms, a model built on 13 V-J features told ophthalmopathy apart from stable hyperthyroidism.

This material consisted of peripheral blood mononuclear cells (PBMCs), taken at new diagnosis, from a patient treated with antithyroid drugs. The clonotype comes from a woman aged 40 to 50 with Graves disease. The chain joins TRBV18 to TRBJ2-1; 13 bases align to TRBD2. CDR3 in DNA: TGTGCCAGCTCCCTCTTAGACACCCGACTAGCGGGAGGCAATGAGCAGTTCTTC. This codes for CASSLLDTRLAGGNEQFF.